This T cell receptor (beta chain) was found in a study of blood T cells in healthy people across ages. The study, taken as a whole, reports: Donor CMV infection status was unknown, possibly confounding age-related changes in expanded clonotypes. Roughly linear age-related decline in beta diversity appeared, significant by age approximately 41. There were more naive CD4+ cells and higher diversity in long-lived donors than in aged donors.

Concerning this clonotype itself: Its specificity is unknown.

Next came a second PCR, run for about 7 to 12 cycles, which used a sample-barcoded 5' primer along with a J-beta primer mix. TCRdb itself ran the 5' RACE reads through MiXCR, one entry per CDR3 protein. The table shows about 1.4 million distinct CDR3 sequences, with approximately 59% occurring only once. What was sequenced was blood. This receptor was obtained from a man between 18 and 35 years old in good health.

CDR3 sequence reads: CASSTGRGFSVHEQYF. The CDR3, as DNA: TGTGCCAGCAGTACGGGCCGCGGTTTTTCGGTCCACGAGCAGTACTTC. The chain couples TRBV27 to TRBJ2-5; D is undetermined. The J call may be mistaken, given a closer DNA end match to TRBJ2-7. Germline-derived CDR1 and CDR2 are MNHEY and SMNVEV (reference sequence). CDR3 length: 16 amino acids.